The rows below give T cell receptor beta chains drawn from one sample of a study of response to subunit inactivated influenza vaccine. TCRdb redid the calling of the RT-PCR reads with MiXCR, one entry per CDR3 protein. The repertoire holds 500,000 or so distinct CDR3 sequences, with 15% to 20% as singletons. Sequencing was performed on CD4+ T cells sorted from PBMCs, taken 23 to 25 months after vaccination. The receptors shown here come from a man between 50 and 70 years old who received an inactivated influenza vaccine. Each CDR3 is given without its conserved first and last residue. Each record gives: J gene, clone size, V gene, CDR3 protein. Size values are once, few and many counts, or a class for expanded clones, and some rows have none.

J: TRBJ2-1; size: few; V: TRBV7-3; CDR3: ASSPRSPGTSGYNEQF
J: TRBJ2-1; size: NA; V: TRBV5-1; CDR3: ASSALLGNEQF
J: TRBJ1-6; size: few; V: TRBV12-3/TRBV12-4; CDR3: ASSLSGRHNSPLH
J: TRBJ2-7; size: NA; V: TRBV5-1; CDR3: ASSPAPGSDEQY
J: TRBJ2-5; size: NA; V: TRBV3-1; CDR3: ASTPRTGGWGETQY
J: TRBJ2-5; size: few; V: TRBV10-3; CDR3: AISADLSSGGAQY
J: TRBJ1-2; size: few; V: TRBV29-1; CDR3: SVDYLLGRQRNYGYT
J: TRBJ2-2; size: NA; V: TRBV5-1; CDR3: ASSLRGPENTGELF
J: TRBJ1-1; size: NA; V: TRBV7-2; CDR3: ASSQGQAGIAF
J: TRBJ2-1; size: few; V: TRBV6-1; CDR3: ASNARDRGPNEQF
J: TRBJ1-1; size: NA; V: TRBV27; CDR3: ASSQLRGTEAF
J: TRBJ1-5; size: few; V: TRBV6-1; CDR3: ASSHDSNQPQH
J: TRBJ1-2; size: few; V: TRBV10-3; CDR3: AISEGREKGGYT
J: TRBJ2-2; size: NA; V: TRBV5-1; CDR3: ASSLGPPGKLF
J: TRBJ2-5; size: NA; V: TRBV20-1; CDR3: SARVPGIETQY
J: TRBJ2-1; size: NA; V: TRBV6-2/TRBV6-3; CDR3: ASKKDAVNEQF
J: TRBJ2-7; size: NA; V: TRBV20-1; CDR3: SVSGQGRY
J: TRBJ1-2; size: NA; V: TRBV9; CDR3: ASSPAGQSYGYT
J: TRBJ2-6; size: few; V: TRBV7-9; CDR3: ASSMGQYPSGANVLT
J: TRBJ2-2; size: few; V: TRBV18; CDR3: ASSAQQANTGELF
J: TRBJ2-2; size: many; V: TRBV5-1; CDR3: ASSIDGGTGELF
J: TRBJ2-5; size: many; V: TRBV10-3; CDR3: AISESRRGKETQY
J: TRBJ2-1; size: NA; V: TRBV3-1; CDR3: ASSLKGGFEQF
J: TRBJ2-1; size: NA; V: TRBV29-1; CDR3: SVGGGGSAYNEQF
J: TRBJ1-2; size: few; V: TRBV5-1; CDR3: ASSLDGTGINGYT
J: TRBJ1-5; size: few; V: TRBV12-3/TRBV12-4; CDR3: ASSLRANYQPQH
J: TRBJ2-5; size: few; V: TRBV4-2; CDR3: ASSQVGGSQETQY
J: TRBJ2-4; size: many; V: TRBV28; CDR3: ASSSPTGAAKNIQY
J: TRBJ2-1; size: many; V: TRBV18; CDR3: ASSPARTGNNEQF
J: TRBJ2-1; size: NA; V: TRBV12-3/TRBV12-4; CDR3: ASSLSLRSSYNEQF
J: TRBJ2-3; size: NA; V: TRBV20-1; CDR3: SAIPLLAGGGDTQY
J: TRBJ1-6; size: few; V: TRBV12-3/TRBV12-4; CDR3: ASKGTGGSPLH
J: TRBJ2-5; size: NA; V: TRBV12-3/TRBV12-4; CDR3: ASSLFSKLTQY
J: TRBJ1-5; size: NA; V: TRBV12-3/TRBV12-4; CDR3: ASSLSGAQPQH
J: TRBJ1-4; size: few; V: TRBV10-3; CDR3: AISGGAGNEKLF
J: TRBJ2-3; size: few; V: TRBV29-1; CDR3: SAGTLTGDTQY
J: TRBJ2-7; size: NA; V: TRBV20-1; CDR3: SAPHGLAGFSYEQY
J: TRBJ2-7; size: NA; V: TRBV24-1; CDR3: ATSDLKEGTTYEQY
J: TRBJ2-2; size: NA; V: TRBV9; CDR3: ASSVYANTGELF
J: TRBJ2-7; size: NA; V: TRBV12-3/TRBV12-4; CDR3: ASSFRYEQY
J: TRBJ2-2; size: NA; V: TRBV11-2; CDR3: ASSLGFRTGELF
J: TRBJ1-5; size: NA; V: TRBV20-1; CDR3: SARDSDRGRVQPQH